A selection of T cell receptor beta chains follows, all from one sample in a study of T cell responses to AZD1222 COVID-19 vaccine. Profiled with immunoSEQ multiplex PCR; TCRdb holds only in-frame clones, not every one. The sample lists about 200,000 clones, approximately 93% occurring once. The sample here was peripheral blood, taken 28 days after the second AZD1222 dose. These receptor sequences come from an adult who received the AZD1222 COVID-19 vaccine. The CDR3 runs from the conserved cysteine through the conserved F or W. D genes are given only for firm matches. Clone size, where shown, is once, few, many, or a class for clones that have expanded.

J: TRBJ1-2; D: TRBD1; length: 17; V: TRBV5-1; size: .; CDR3: CASSFGFRTGLDYGYTF; DNA: TGCGCCAGCAGCTTTGGGTTCAGGACAGGTCTGGACTATGGCTACACCTTC
J: TRBJ2-7; D: TRBD1; length: 13; V: TRBV28; size: .; CDR3: CASSPGQGYEQYF; DNA: TGTGCCAGCAGCCCTGGACAGGGCTACGAGCAGTACTTC
J: TRBJ1-5; D: .; length: 16; V: TRBV9; size: .; CDR3: CASSPGPGGGNQPQHF; DNA: TGTGCCAGCAGCCCCGGGCCTGGGGGAGGCAATCAGCCCCAGCATTTT
J: TRBJ1-2; D: .; length: 14; V: TRBV5-1; size: once; CDR3: CASSVGESNYGYTF; DNA: TGCGCCAGCAGCGTCGGGGAGAGTAACTATGGCTACACCTTC
J: TRBJ2-7; D: TRBD1; length: 14; V: TRBV24-1; size: .; CDR3: CATHKKGAAYEQYF; DNA: TGTGCCACTCATAAAAAGGGGGCAGCCTACGAGCAGTACTTC
J: TRBJ1-5; D: .; length: 15; V: TRBV7-2; size: .; CDR3: CASSLVGRGWQPQHF; DNA: TGTGCCAGCAGCTTAGTGGGGAGAGGATGGCAGCCCCAGCATTTT
J: TRBJ1-1; D: .; length: 14; V: TRBV6-1; size: .; CDR3: CASSEKPGNTEAFF; DNA: TGTGCCAGCAGTGAAAAGCCGGGGAACACTGAAGCTTTCTTT
J: TRBJ1-3; D: .; length: 15; V: TRBV10-2; size: .; CDR3: CASSESRASGNTIYF; DNA: TGCGCCAGCAGTGAGTCGCGGGCTTCTGGAAACACCATATATTTT
J: TRBJ2-2; D: TRBD2; length: 17; V: TRBV27; size: .; CDR3: CASSFPSGSPNTGELFF; DNA: TGTGCCAGCAGTTTCCCTAGCGGGAGTCCGAACACCGGGGAGCTGTTTTTT
J: TRBJ1-1; D: .; length: 15; V: TRBV18; size: .; CDR3: CASSPPPDRNTEAFF; DNA: TGTGCCAGCTCACCACCCCCGGACAGAAACACTGAAGCTTTCTTT
J: TRBJ1-2; D: .; length: 13; V: TRBV10-2; size: .; CDR3: CASSEWGSQGYTF; DNA: TGCGCCAGCAGTGAGTGGGGTTCGCAAGGCTACACCTTC
J: TRBJ2-5; D: .; length: 11; V: TRBV28; size: .; CDR3: CASEGRETQYF; DNA: TGTGCCAGCGAGGGGAGGGAGACCCAGTACTTC
J: TRBJ1-5; D: .; length: 15; V: TRBV2; size: .; CDR3: CASSDRLQGHQPQHF; DNA: TGTGCCAGCAGTGACAGGCTTCAGGGCCATCAGCCCCAGCATTTT
J: TRBJ1-2; D: TRBD1; length: 14; V: TRBV5-4; size: .; CDR3: CASSLVGQGASYTF; DNA: TGTGCCAGCAGCTTGGTGGGACAGGGGGCGAGCTACACCTTC
J: TRBJ2-7; D: .; length: 14; V: TRBV18; size: .; CDR3: CASSPETYSYEQYF; DNA: TGTGCCAGCTCACCAGAGACCTACTCCTACGAGCAGTACTTC
J: TRBJ1-5; D: TRBD1; length: 14; V: TRBV28; size: .; CDR3: CASSLGQGDQPQHF; DNA: TGTGCCAGCAGTTTAGGCCAGGGGGATCAGCCCCAGCATTTT
J: TRBJ2-1; D: TRBD1; length: 16; V: TRBV6-2/TRBV6-3; size: .; CDR3: CASSRQGDGTYNEQFF; DNA: TGTGCCAGCAGTCGCCAGGGGGATGGGACCTACAATGAGCAGTTCTTC
J: TRBJ1-5; D: .; length: 18; V: TRBV18; size: .; CDR3: CASSPTTFGAGSNQPQHF; DNA: TGTGCCAGCTCACCCACGACCTTCGGTGCCGGGAGCAATCAGCCCCAGCATTTT
J: TRBJ1-6; D: .; length: 16; V: TRBV6-1; size: .; CDR3: CASSGRTSSYNSPLHF; DNA: TGTGCCAGCAGTGGGCGCACGAGCTCCTATAATTCACCCCTCCACTTT
J: TRBJ2-3; D: .; length: 16; V: TRBV5-4; size: .; CDR3: CASSLPASGDTDTQYF; DNA: TGTGCCAGCAGCTTGCCCGCCTCCGGGGACACAGATACGCAGTATTTT
J: TRBJ2-7; D: TRBD1; length: 16; V: TRBV10-3; size: .; CDR3: CAISDQGTGSSYEQYF; DNA: TGTGCCATCAGTGACCAGGGGACAGGGAGCTCCTACGAGCAGTACTTC
J: TRBJ1-4; D: .; length: 14; V: TRBV2; size: .; CDR3: CASSRDRGDEKLFF; DNA: TGTGCCAGCAGTCGGGACCGGGGAGATGAAAAACTGTTTTTT
J: TRBJ1-6; D: TRBD1; length: 14; V: TRBV2; size: .; CDR3: CASITDRANSPLHF; DNA: TGTGCCAGCATTACCGACAGGGCCAATTCACCCCTCCACTTT
J: TRBJ1-1; D: .; length: 14; V: TRBV7-9; size: .; CDR3: CASSLGARGTEAFF; DNA: TGTGCCAGCAGCTTAGGGGCCCGGGGGACTGAAGCTTTCTTT
J: TRBJ1-1; D: .; length: 14; V: TRBV18; size: .; CDR3: CASSPEYGNTEAFF; DNA: TGTGCCAGCTCACCGGAGTACGGGAACACTGAAGCTTTCTTT
J: TRBJ1-5; D: .; length: 13; V: TRBV18; size: .; CDR3: CASSPGDGQPQHF; DNA: TGTGCCAGCTCACCCGGGGATGGACAGCCCCAGCATTTT
J: TRBJ2-1; D: .; length: 14; V: TRBV2; size: .; CDR3: CASRATPSSNEQFF; DNA: TGTGCCAGCAGGGCGACCCCTTCGAGCAATGAGCAGTTCTTC
J: TRBJ2-3; D: .; length: 15; V: TRBV6-2/TRBV6-3; size: .; CDR3: CASSQQGRSRDTQYF; DNA: TGTGCCAGCAGCCAACAGGGTCGTTCAAGGGATACGCAGTATTTT
J: TRBJ1-2; D: TRBD1; length: 14; V: TRBV13; size: .; CDR3: CASRRQGDNYGYTF; DNA: TGTGCCAGCAGACGACAGGGTGATAACTATGGCTACACCTTC